The sequence of this TCR beta chain was determined in a study of Ad26.COV2.S vaccination and SARS-CoV-2 variants (dated by TCRdb to the early 2020s). About the full investigation: TCRbeta repertoire sequencing was used to assess the specificity and breadth of SARS-CoV-2-reactive T cell receptors after Ad26.COV2.S vaccination. The TCR-sequenced set comprised around 32 samples: some 20 Ad26.COV2.S vaccine recipients, 5 placebo recipients and 8 SARS-CoV-2 convalescent individuals.

Concerning this clone: The clone's antigen remains unknown. Per-nucleotide qualities are absent, and no much larger clonotype sits a single base away.

General findings and caveats noted by the study authors: After vaccination, substantial breadth of spike-specific CD8+ and CD4+ T cell responses was reported. Spike-specific TCR breadth was higher in Ad26.COV2.S recipients than in placebo recipients (P = 0.0014). It was noted by the authors that total T cell responses may have been underestimated by the TCR breadth and depth analyses. Non-spike TCR breadth was comparable between vaccine and placebo recipients, consistent with the vaccine containing only spike.

From the germline V gene, CDR1 is SNHLY and CDR2 is FYNNEI. V was cut back by 6 bases and J by 10 bases, leaving a gap of 16 bases between them. Including the terminal cysteine and phenylalanine, the CDR3 comprises 14 residues. The only DNA kept is the CDR3, 42 bases in frame from the first base. TCRbeta CDR3 regions were sequenced with the immunoSEQ Assay. After extraction, genomic DNA underwent amplification by bias-controlled multiplex PCR, followed by high-throughput sequencing. As for how the authors treated the data: Collapsing and filtering of sequences were performed to quantify the absolute abundance of each unique TCRbeta CDR3 region. T cell fraction was estimated by normalizing TCRbeta template counts to usable DNA, with usable DNA measured through amplification of reference genes found in all nucleated cells. Repertoire TCRs were annotated as SARS-CoV-2-specific when V gene, CDR3 amino acid sequence and J gene were exactly matched to a known reactive TCR set. The reference SARS-CoV-2 TCR set came from MIRA and was filtered for enrichment in COVID-19-positive ImmuneCODE repertoires, removing public or cross-reactive TCRs. Drawing on the MIRA antigens, annotated TCRs were analysed further at the level of specific ORF or position within ORF. Breadth was defined as the number of annotated unique rearrangements divided by the total number of unique productive rearrangements, and depth was defined as the summed frequency of the annotated unique rearrangements. Two-sided Wilcoxon rank-sum tests were used to compare TCR breadth between groups. Imported from immuneACCESS, the table was reduced by TCRdb to in-frame sequences with V and J called. These copies leave out some clones; in studies compared against another copy, an unresolved V gene accounts for under half, and the cause of the remainder is not known. Clonal size and the V and J genes are those of that table, whereas D and trimming came from the DNA. The sample contains 150,000 to 200,000 clones, 70% to 90% of them found a single time. The ten largest clones capture around 6.1% of the sample.

This sample's time point label indicates: individuals recovered from natural SARS-CoV-2 infection. This chain is built from TRBV2 and TRBJ1-6; the D gene is perhaps TRBD1, from 5 matching bases. This TCR came from a human donor who had recovered from COVID-19. The sample consisted of peripheral blood, taken after recovery from COVID-19. The DNA reads TGTGCCAGCAGGAACGCCAGCCCAGGGTCACCCCTCCACTTT. It translates to CASRNASPGSPLHF.